This T cell receptor (beta chain) emerged from a study of PD-1 blockade in classical Hodgkin lymphoma. The CDR3 runs to 15 residues. Germline V lookup: CDR1 SGHNT, CDR2 YYREEE (reference sequence). V lost 0 bases, J lost 6 bases, and 16 bases lay in between. The table came from immunoSEQ multiplex PCR; TCRdb's copy has only in-frame clones and leaves some out. The repertoire holds just over 60,000 clones, with approximately 88% as singletons. This clone has only one observation. There was relapse after autologous stem cell transplantation in every patient, and there was variation in brentuximab vedotin exposure.

The receptor was isolated from a human donor with classical Hodgkin lymphoma. The sample consisted of peripheral blood mononuclear cells (PBMCs), taken at baseline. The J gene is TRBJ2-7, the V gene TRBV5-4; D perhaps matches TRBD1 (5 bases). The CDR3 reads CASSLVGQGSIEQYF. The CDR3 nucleotides are TGTGCCAGCAGCTTGGTTGGGCAGGGATCGATCGAGCAGTACTTC. The complete variable domain, with remaining parts taken from reference TRBV5-4 and TRBJ2-7, reads ETGVTQSPTHLIKTRGQQVTLRCSSQSGHNTVSWYQQALGQGPQFIFQYYREEENGRGNFPPRFSGLQFPNYSSELNVNALELDDSALYLCASSLVGQGSIEQYFGPGTRLTVT.